This TCR beta chain was profiled in a study of blood T cell repertoires in COVID-19. Across the whole study: Sample material is recorded as cDNA or gDNA derived from T cells, B-cell-depleted T cells, or PBMCs.

Germline V gene sequence: CDR1 MDHEN, CDR2 SYDVKM. V dropped 4 bases and J dropped 2; count of bases not matched to a gene: 8. The CDR3 totals 15 residues. Here immunoSEQ multiplex PCR was the method, and the copy in TCRdb shows in-frame clones only, minus some. The table records 200,000 or so clones, around nine tenths of them present only once. The source is a man between 60 and 75 years old with acute or convalescent COVID-19. Material: peripheral blood. The chain links TRBV28 to TRBJ2-7, with 7 bases identical to TRBD1. The CDR3 spells CASSYLRQGPYEQYF. The CDR3 DNA is TGTGCCAGCAGTTACCTCCGACAGGGACCCTACGAGCAGTACTTC.